This T cell receptor beta chain was profiled in a study of blood T cell repertoires in COVID-19. Libraries were prepared by immunoSEQ multiplex PCR; TCRdb keeps only in-frame clonotypes and omits some of them. The table has fewer than 350,000 clones, approximately 92% seen once. The V segment lost 5 bases and the J segment 6 bases; nucleotides outside the gene matches: 5. This CDR3 spans 12 amino acids. Germline V gene data show CDR1 as SGHNT and CDR2 as YYREEE (reference sequence). This clone came up once. Sequencing was done on a sample of peripheral blood. The chain has TRBV5-4 and TRBJ2-7; 7 bases match TRBD1. The TCR sequence derives from a young woman with COVID-19, enrolled during active disease. The CDR3 loop is CASRGTDSEQYF. The CDR3 DNA reads TGTGCCAGCAGGGGGACAGACTCCGAGCAGTACTTC.